The source of this T cell receptor (beta chain) is a study of cytomegalovirus exposure and HLA in healthy donors. This clone was detected only a few times. Its antigen remains unidentified. General study results and limits: Most TCR sequences were uncommon, yet certain public TCRs appeared in many donors. Researchers catalogued about 150 TCR beta chains as cytomegalovirus-associated.

The CDR3 is 13 amino acids. The data were produced by immunoSEQ multiplex PCR, yet TCRdb's version contains in-frame clones alone and is incomplete. Of 130,000 to 150,000 clones in the sample, almost 90% were seen once. The sample comprised PBMCs. This receptor was identified in a woman under 30 in good health and CMV-seropositive. The chain is built from TRBV21-1 and TRBJ2-7; the table's D call TRBD1 went unverified against the DNA. TRBV21-1 represents a pseudogene. The CDR3 coding sequence is TGTGCCAGCAGCGAAGGACAGCCCTACGAGCAGTACTTC. It encodes CASSEGQPYEQYF.